The next 9 T cell receptor beta chains were all read from a single sample in a study of blood T cell repertoires in COVID-19. Method: immunoSEQ multiplex PCR; TCRdb's copy keeps in-frame clones and lacks some. The profile shows about 170,000 clones, 86% of them singletons. The material sequenced was peripheral blood. The receptors here all came from an elderly woman in a cohort sampled during active or convalescent COVID-19.

V and J are TRBV19 and TRBJ1-1; D is ambiguous. This CDR3 comprises 11 residues. Germline V gene data show CDR1 as LNHDA and CDR2 as SQIVND (reference sequence). Trimming pared 1 base from V and 11 bases from J, leaving 8 bases between. The CDR3, as DNA: TGTGCCAGTAGTATAGTCGGAGAGGCTTTCTTT. Amino acids: CASSIVGEAFF.

The chain uses TRBV11-2 and TRBJ1-1; 7 positions agree with TRBD1. The CDR3 is 15 residues long. Germline lookup yields CDR1 SGHAT and CDR2 FQNNGV. V was pared by 3 bases and J by 2 bases, with 6 bases of the junction left unmatched. CDR3 region: CASSLGTAPNTEAFF. The CDR3 nucleotides are TGTGCCAGCAGCTTGGGGACAGCTCCCAACACTGAAGCTTTCTTT.

This chain uses TRBV18 with TRBJ1-4, with 9 positions matching TRBD1. Trimming cost V 4 bases and J 0 bases; bases outside gene matches: 3. In germline, CDR1 is KGHSH, CDR2 LQKENI. CDR3 length equals 16 residues. CDR3 sequence reads: CASSQGTGTTNEKLFF. For the CDR3, the DNA is TGTGCCAGCTCACAAGGGACAGGGACAACTAATGAAAAACTGTTTTTT.

V usage is TRBV2 and J usage is TRBJ1-4, with unresolved D. CDR3 length equals 13 residues. V shed 0 bases and J shed 11 bases, with 10 bases lying between them. Germline lookup yields CDR1 SNHLY and CDR2 FYNNEI. CDR3 nucleotides: TGTGCCAGCAGTGAAGCGCTCACTCGGAAACTGTTTTTT. It is translated as CASSEALTRKLFF.

The rearrangement joins TRBV5-4 to TRBJ2-3; the D gene is possibly TRBD2 (6 bases). The germline V gene encodes CDR1 SGHNT and CDR2 YYREEE (reference sequence). This CDR3 comprises 18 residues. V lost 7 bases, J lost 0 bases, and 24 bases lay in between. The CDR3 coding sequence is TGTGCCAGCCGACCCTTTGCCCGGAGGGGAACTAGCACAGATACGCAGTATTTT. Protein sequence: CASRPFARRGTSTDTQYF.

The rearrangement joins TRBV5-4 to TRBJ1-3; 7 bases map to TRBD1. The germline gives CDR1 SGHNT, CDR2 YYREEE (reference sequence). CDR3 length equals 14 residues. Trimming took 5 bases from V and 1 from J; bases not matched to a gene: 3. The CDR3 sequence is CASRPTGSGNTIYF. The CDR3 region has the DNA TGTGCCAGCAGACCGACAGGGTCTGGAAACACCATATATTTT.

The chain links TRBV6-4 to TRBJ2-4; TRBD2 is a possible D gene (5 bases). V shed 8 bases and J shed 0 bases, with 8 bases lying between them. This CDR3 is 13 amino acids long. Germline CDR1 MRHNA, CDR2 SNTAGT. The CDR3 is CASSEGAKNIQYF. The CDR3 DNA sequence: TGTGCCAGCTCAGAGGGAGCCAAAAACATTCAGTACTTC.

V gene TRBV11-2 combines with J gene TRBJ1-3, with D perhaps matching TRBD1 (5 bases). This CDR3 has 15 residues. Germline loops: CDR1 SGHAT, CDR2 FQNNGV. The ends were cut back, 5 bases at V and 3 bases at J, with 14 bases in the middle. The CDR3 is CASSPLWGGGNTIYF. The CDR3 DNA sequence: TGTGCCAGCAGCCCGTTGTGGGGGGGTGGAAACACCATATATTTT.

V is TRBV6-5 and J is TRBJ1-2; the D is unclear. CDR1 and CDR2 (germline): MNHEY, SVGAGI. V dropped 4 bases and J dropped 5 bases, with 8 bases sitting between them. This CDR3 contains 12 residues. In DNA, the CDR3 is TGTGCCAGCAGTTTTAACAGATATGGCTACACCTTC. Its protein is CASSFNRYGYTF.